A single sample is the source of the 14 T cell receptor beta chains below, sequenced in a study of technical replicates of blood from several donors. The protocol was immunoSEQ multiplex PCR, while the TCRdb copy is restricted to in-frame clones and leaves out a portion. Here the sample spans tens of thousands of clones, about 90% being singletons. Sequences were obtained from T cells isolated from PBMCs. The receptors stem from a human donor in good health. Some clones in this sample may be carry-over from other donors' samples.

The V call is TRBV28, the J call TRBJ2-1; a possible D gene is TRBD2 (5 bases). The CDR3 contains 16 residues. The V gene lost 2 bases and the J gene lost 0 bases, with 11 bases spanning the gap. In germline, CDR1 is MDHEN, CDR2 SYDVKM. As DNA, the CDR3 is TGTGCCAGCAGTTTAGAGCGGTTCAGCTCCTACAATGAGCAGTTCTTC. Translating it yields CASSLERFSSYNEQFF.

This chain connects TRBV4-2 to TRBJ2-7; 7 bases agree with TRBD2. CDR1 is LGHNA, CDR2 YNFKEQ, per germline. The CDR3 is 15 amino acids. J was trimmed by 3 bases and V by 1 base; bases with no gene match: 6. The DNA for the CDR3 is TGTGCCAGCAGCCAAGTCCCGGGAGGAGGCTACGAGCAGTACTTC. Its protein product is CASSQVPGGGYEQYF.

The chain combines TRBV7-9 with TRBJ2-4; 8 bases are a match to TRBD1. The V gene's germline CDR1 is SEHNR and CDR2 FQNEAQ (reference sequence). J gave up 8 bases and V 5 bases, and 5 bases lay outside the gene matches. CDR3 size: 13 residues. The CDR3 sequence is CASSPTGVDIQYF. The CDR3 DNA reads TGTGCCAGCAGCCCGACAGGGGTAGACATTCAGTACTTC.

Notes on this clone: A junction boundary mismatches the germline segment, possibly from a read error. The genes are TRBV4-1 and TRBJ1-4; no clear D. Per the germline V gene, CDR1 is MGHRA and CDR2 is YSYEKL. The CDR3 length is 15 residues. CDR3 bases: TGCGCCAGCAGCCAAGATCTGGAAACTAGTGAAAAACTGTTTTTT. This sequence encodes CASSQDLETSEKLFF.

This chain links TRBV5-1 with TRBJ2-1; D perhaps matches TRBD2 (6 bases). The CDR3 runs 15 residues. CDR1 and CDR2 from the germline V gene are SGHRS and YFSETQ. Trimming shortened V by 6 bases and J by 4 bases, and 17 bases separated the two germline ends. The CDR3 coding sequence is TGCGCCAGCAAGCGGAGCGGGCAGGAATACAATGAGCAGTTCTTC. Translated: CASKRSGQEYNEQFF.

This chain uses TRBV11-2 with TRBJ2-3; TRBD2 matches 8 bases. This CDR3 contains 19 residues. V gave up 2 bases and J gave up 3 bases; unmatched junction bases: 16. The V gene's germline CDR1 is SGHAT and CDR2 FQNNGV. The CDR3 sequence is CASSLLSSTWREDTDTQYF. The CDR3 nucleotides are TGTGCCAGCAGCTTATTATCATCTACTTGGCGGGAGGATACAGATACGCAGTATTTT.

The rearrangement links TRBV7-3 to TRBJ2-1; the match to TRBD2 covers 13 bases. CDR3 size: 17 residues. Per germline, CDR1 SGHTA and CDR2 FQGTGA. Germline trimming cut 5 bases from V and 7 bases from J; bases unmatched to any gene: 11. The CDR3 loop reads CASSPRLAGGLLNEQFF. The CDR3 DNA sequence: TGTGCCAGCAGCCCCCGACTAGCGGGAGGATTATTAAATGAGCAGTTCTTC.

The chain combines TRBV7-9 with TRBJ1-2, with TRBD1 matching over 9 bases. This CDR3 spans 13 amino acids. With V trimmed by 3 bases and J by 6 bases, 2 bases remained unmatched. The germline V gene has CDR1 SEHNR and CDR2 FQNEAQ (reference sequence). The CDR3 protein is CASSLRQGDGYTF. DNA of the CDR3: TGTGCCAGCAGCTTGCGACAGGGGGATGGCTACACCTTC.

CDR3 nucleotides: TGCAGCGTTGTGGGCCTCTCCTACGAGCAGTACTTC. This gives the protein CSVVGLSYEQYF. The rearrangement links TRBV29-1 to TRBJ2-7, with D unclear. The CDR3 length is 12 residues. V lost 4 bases, J lost 0 bases, and 7 bases lay in between. Germline CDR1 reads SQVTM; CDR2 reads ANQGSEA.

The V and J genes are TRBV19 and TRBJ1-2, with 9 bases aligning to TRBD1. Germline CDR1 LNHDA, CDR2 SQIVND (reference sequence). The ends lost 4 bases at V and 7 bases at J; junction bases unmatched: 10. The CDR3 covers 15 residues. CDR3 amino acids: CASSRDWGQGSGYTF. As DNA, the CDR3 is TGTGCCAGTAGTAGAGATTGGGGACAGGGCTCTGGCTACACCTTC.

CDR3 in DNA: TGTGCCACCAGCTACCCCGGCTCTGGGGCCAACGTCCTGACTTTC. Translating it yields CATSYPGSGANVLTF. V gene TRBV15 combines with J gene TRBJ2-6; no clear D gene. The CDR3 spans 15 residues. V was shortened by 5 bases and J by 0 bases, with 8 bases between the two germline ends. Germline CDR1 LNHNV, CDR2 YYDKDF (reference sequence).

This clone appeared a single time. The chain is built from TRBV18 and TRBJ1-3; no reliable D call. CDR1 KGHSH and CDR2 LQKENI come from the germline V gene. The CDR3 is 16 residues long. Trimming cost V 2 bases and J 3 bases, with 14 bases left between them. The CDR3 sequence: CASSPITDPYGNTIYF. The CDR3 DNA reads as TGTGCCAGCTCACCAATCACAGACCCGTATGGAAACACCATATATTTT.

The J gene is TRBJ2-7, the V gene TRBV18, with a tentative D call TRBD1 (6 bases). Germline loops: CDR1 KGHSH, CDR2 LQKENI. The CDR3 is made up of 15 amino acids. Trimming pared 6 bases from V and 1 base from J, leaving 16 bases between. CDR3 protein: CASSVPIGQSYEQYF. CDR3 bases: TGTGCCAGCTCCGTGCCTATCGGACAGTCCTACGAGCAGTACTTC.

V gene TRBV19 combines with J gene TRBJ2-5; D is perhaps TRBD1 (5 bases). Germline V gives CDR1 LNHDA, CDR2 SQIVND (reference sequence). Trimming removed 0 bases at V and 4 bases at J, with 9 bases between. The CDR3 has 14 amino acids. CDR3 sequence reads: CASSIDRGLETQYF. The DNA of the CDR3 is TGTGCCAGTAGTATAGATAGGGGTTTAGAGACCCAGTACTTC.